The 30 T cell receptor beta chains listed next were all sequenced from one sample in a study of relationships among human T cell subsets. Semiquantitative ARM-PCR amplified T cell receptor alpha and beta CDR3 regions from mRNA. Exponential amplification used communal superprimers after tagged nested gene-specific primers in ARM-PCR. Via MiXCR, TCRdb re-called the multiplex PCR reads, giving one row per CDR3 protein. This repertoire shows over 13,000 distinct CDR3 sequences, around 62% found once; its top ten account for 35%. Sequenced sample: total T cells sorted from blood. The receptors derive from a man aged 40-49 years in good health.

This clonotype was seen more than once but under ten times. The chain carries TRBV11-2 and TRBJ1-3, with D unresolved. The CDR3 is 15 residues long. Trimming cost V 2 bases and J 0 bases, with 8 bases left between them. Germline-derived CDR1 and CDR2 are SGHAT and FQNNGV. The CDR3 sequence: CASSLTSSSGNTIYF. The CDR3 DNA follows: TGTGCCAGCAGCTTAACTTCGAGCTCTGGAAACACCATATATTTT.

This clonotype was picked up a small number of times. The V call is TRBV28, the J call TRBJ2-7; D is possibly TRBD1 or TRBD2 (6 bases each). The CDR3 has 14 residues. Trimming removed 5 bases from V and 5 bases from J, with 16 bases in between. Germline lookup yields CDR1 MDHEN and CDR2 SYDVKM. The CDR3 DNA is TGTGCCAGCAGTAGACTAGGGGGTAAAGACGAGCAGTACTTC. This sequence encodes CASSRLGGKDEQYF.

This chain links TRBV2 with TRBJ2-1, with 12 bases matching TRBD2. Germline V lookup: CDR1 SNHLY, CDR2 FYNNEI. This CDR3 has 15 residues. Trimming removed 3 bases from V and 6 bases from J; junction bases left unmatched: 3. CDR3 residues: CASSDPGLAGNEQFF. Written as DNA, the CDR3 is TGTGCCAGCAGTGACCCGGGACTAGCGGGCAATGAGCAGTTCTTC. The full variable domain, completed using reference TRBV2 and TRBJ2-1, is EPEVTQTPSHQVTQMGQEVILRCVPISNHLYFYWYRQILGQKVEFLVSFYNNEISEKSEIFDDQFSVERPDGSNFTLKIRSTKLEDSAMYFCASSDPGLAGNEQFFGPGTRLTVL.

CDR3 sequence (DNA): TGTGCCAGCAATCGCGACTGGCAGGAGACCCAGTACTTC. Amino acid sequence: CASNRDWQETQYF. This chain uses TRBV6-1 with TRBJ2-5, with D unclear. The CDR3 consists of 13 residues. Trimming pared 7 bases from V and 5 bases from J, leaving 14 bases between. CDR1 is MNHNS and CDR2 is SASEGT in the germline V gene.

This clonotype was detected once. The V and J genes are TRBV28 and TRBJ2-7, with 10 bases that match TRBD2. This CDR3 comprises 15 residues. The V gene's germline CDR1 is MDHEN and CDR2 SYDVKM. The ends lost 8 bases at V and 2 bases at J; junction bases unmatched: 9. The CDR3 protein is CASATAGLAPYEQYF. CDR3 sequence (DNA): TGTGCCAGCGCCACGGCGGGACTAGCGCCCTACGAGCAGTACTTC.

A single count supports this clonotype. The rearrangement joins TRBV30 to TRBJ1-3, with 8 nucleotides matching TRBD1. The V segment lost 5 bases and the J segment 0 bases; nucleotides outside the gene matches: 6. This CDR3 has 15 amino acids. Germline CDR1 is GTSNPN and CDR2 is SVGIG (reference sequence). The CDR3 DNA sequence: TGTGCCTGGGGACAGGGACGCTTCTCTGGAAACACCATATATTTT. Translation gives CAWGQGRFSGNTIYF. Looking up the rest from reference TRBV30 and TRBJ1-3 gives the full variable domain: SQTIHQWPATLVQPVGSPLSLECTVEGTSNPNLYWYRQAAGRGLQLLFYSVGIGQISSEVPQNLSASRPQDRQFILSSKKLLLSDSGFYLCAWGQGRFSGNTIYFGEGSWLTVV.

The chain links TRBV11-2 to TRBJ1-3; D uncertain. Trimming took off 4 bases at V and 8 bases at J, with 21 bases between the two ends. This CDR3 has 16 amino acids. Germline V CDR1 and CDR2: SGHAT, FQNNGV. CDR3 bases: TGTGCCAGCAGCTCACGCCCCCCGCCGGCGGCGGACACCATATATTTT. Translating gives CASSSRPPPAADTIYF.

The chain combines TRBV11-2 with TRBJ2-1; D perhaps matches TRBD1 (5 bases). In germline, CDR1 is SGHAT, CDR2 FQNNGV. Trimming cost V 5 bases and J 10 bases, with 12 bases left between them. This CDR3 has 12 amino acids. CDR3 loop: CASSHLNREQFF. The CDR3 DNA reads as TGTGCCAGCAGCCACCTCAACAGGGAGCAGTTCTTC.

The chain combines TRBV7-9 with TRBJ2-1; tentative D call: TRBD1 (6 bases). V was pared by 5 bases and J by 5 bases, with 16 bases between. Germline V lookup: CDR1 SEHNR, CDR2 FQNEAQ (reference sequence). The CDR3 has 15 residues. The CDR3: CASSPAGTSNNEQFF. The CDR3 coding sequence is TGTGCCAGCAGCCCCGCCGGGACAAGCAACAATGAGCAGTTCTTC.

The rearrangement joins TRBV12-3 or TRBV12-4 to TRBJ1-3, with D perhaps TRBD1 (6 bases). The CDR3 has 16 amino acids. V was cut by 4 bases and J by 0 bases, with 13 bases left in between. The CDR3 reads CASSSRQAHSGNTIYF. Written as DNA, the CDR3 is TGTGCCAGCAGTTCGAGACAGGCTCACTCTGGAAACACCATATATTTT.

The sample holds a few counts of this clonotype. Here the CDR3 DNA reads TGTGCCAGCAGTCCTAGCGGGGGGATCCAAGAGACCCAGTACTTC. This encodes CASSPSGGIQETQYF. This chain connects TRBV11-2 to TRBJ2-5; 11 bases agree with TRBD2. V trimming: 6 bases; J trimming: 1 base; junction bases outside the gene matches: 4. The CDR3 has 15 residues. Germline V CDR1 and CDR2: SGHAT, FQNNGV.

This clonotype was seen more than once but under ten times. This chain connects TRBV30 to TRBJ1-2; no reliable D call. This CDR3 spans 12 amino acids. Germline V gene sequence: CDR1 GTSNPN, CDR2 SVGIG (reference sequence). The V and J ends lost 0 bases and 6 bases respectively, with 8 bases between them. The CDR3 sequence is CAWSVTRNGYTF. The CDR3 nucleotides are TGTGCCTGGAGTGTAACCCGTAATGGCTACACCTTC.

The rearrangement links TRBV28 to TRBJ1-5; 9 bases match TRBD1. V gave up 4 bases and J gave up 7 bases; unmatched junction bases: 8. Per germline, CDR1 MDHEN and CDR2 SYDVKM. The CDR3 sequence is 15 residues long. The CDR3 here is CASSSPTGGGQPQHF. The CDR3 bases are TGTGCCAGCAGTTCCCCTACAGGGGGCGGGCAGCCCCAGCATTTT.

The chain uses TRBV20-1 and TRBJ2-7; D possibly corresponds to TRBD1 (5 bases). Germline CDR1 reads DFQATT; CDR2 reads SNEGSKA (reference sequence). The CDR3 consists of 15 residues. The V end was cut by 5 bases, the J end by 2 bases, with 19 bases between. The CDR3, as DNA: TGCAGTGCTCTAAACGGGTGGGGCACTCCCTACGAGCAGTACTTC. It codes for CSALNGWGTPYEQYF.

The chain links TRBV10-2 to TRBJ1-5, with D tentatively TRBD1 (5 bases). Germline loops: CDR1 WSHSY, CDR2 SAAADI. Deletions cut 2 bases from V and 2 bases from J, with 10 bases between. The CDR3 extends over 15 amino acids. The CDR3 region is CASSENPGGNQPQHF. CDR3 in DNA: TGCGCCAGCAGTGAGAATCCGGGGGGCAATCAGCCCCAGCATTTT.

V is TRBV4-1 and J is TRBJ1-1; D ambiguous. The CDR3 has 13 residues. V dropped 1 base and J dropped 4 bases, with 7 bases sitting between them. The germline gives CDR1 MGHRA, CDR2 YSYEKL. The CDR3 region has the DNA TGCGCCAGCAGCCAAGCCCTAACCACTGAAGCTTTCTTT. It codes for CASSQALTTEAFF.

The DNA of the CDR3 is TGTGCCAGCAGCCACGACCGGACCTACGAGCAGTACTTC. The encoded protein is CASSHDRTYEQYF. The V gene is TRBV13, the J gene TRBJ2-7, with D hard to call. V was cut by 5 bases and J by 2 bases, with 10 bases left in between. Germline lookup yields CDR1 PRHDT and CDR2 FYEKMQ (reference sequence). The CDR3 extends over 13 amino acids.

The rearrangement joins TRBV27 to TRBJ2-7; D is uncertain. The V gene lost 5 bases and the J gene lost 4 bases, with 27 bases spanning the gap. In germline, CDR1 is MNHEY, CDR2 SMNVEV (reference sequence). The length of the CDR3 is 18 residues. For the CDR3, the DNA is TGTGCCAGCAGTCCCCAGGTCCCTACGCCCACGACGGGTTACGAGCAGTACTTC. Encoded protein: CASSPQVPTPTTGYEQYF.

This chain links TRBV11-1 with TRBJ1-2, with unresolved D. Germline lookup yields CDR1 SGHAT and CDR2 FQDESV (reference sequence). CDR3 length: 13 amino acids. Trimming stripped 0 bases from V and 2 bases from J, with 4 bases between. This chain's CDR3 is CASSLARNYGYTF. The DNA for the CDR3 is TGTGCCAGCAGCTTAGCTCGGAACTATGGCTACACCTTC.

The rearrangement links TRBV5-1 to TRBJ2-1; no definite D call. Per germline, CDR1 SGHRS and CDR2 YFSETQ. The CDR3 runs to 13 residues. The V end was cut by 5 bases, the J end by 0 bases, with 6 bases between. Written as DNA, the CDR3 is TGCGCCAGCAGGGAGAGCTCCTACAATGAGCAGTTCTTC. Translation gives CASRESSYNEQFF.

This clonotype qualifies as medium-sized. V and J are TRBV30 and TRBJ1-5, with a tentative D call TRBD1 (5 bases). Trimming removed 4 bases at V and 9 bases at J, with 19 bases between. The CDR3 spans 14 residues. Germline V lookup: CDR1 GTSNPN, CDR2 SVGIG (reference sequence). The CDR3 is CAWTTSGGGGPQHF. The CDR3, as DNA: TGTGCCTGGACCACCTCGGGGGGGGGTGGGCCCCAGCATTTT.

The chain couples TRBV5-1 to TRBJ2-1, with 10 positions matching TRBD1. Germline CDR1 reads SGHRS; CDR2 reads YFSETQ. The CDR3 contains 20 residues. Unmatched junction bases numbered 15, after V lost 0 bases and J lost 3 bases. The CDR3 loop reads CASSLERQGALTRGYNEQFF. In nucleotides, the CDR3 is TGCGCCAGCAGCTTGGAGAGACAGGGGGCCCTAACAAGGGGCTACAATGAGCAGTTCTTC.

The rearrangement uses TRBV27 and TRBJ2-6; 9 bases map to TRBD2. Per the germline V gene, CDR1 is MNHEY and CDR2 is SMNVEV (reference sequence). This CDR3 spans 17 amino acids. Losses at the gene ends were 0 bases for V and 8 bases for J; bases not matched to a gene: 8. In nucleotides, the CDR3 is TGTGCCAGCAGTTTATCGGGACCCAGCGGGGGGACCAACGTCCTGACTTTC. Its translation is CASSLSGPSGGTNVLTF.

The J gene is TRBJ1-3, the V gene TRBV28; D gene unclear. CDR3 length equals 13 residues. V was cut by 5 bases and J by 4 bases, with 9 bases left in between. CDR1 and CDR2 from the germline V gene are MDHEN and SYDVKM. This CDR3 is CASSVGWGNTIYF. The CDR3 DNA sequence: TGTGCCAGCAGTGTAGGCTGGGGAAACACCATATATTTT.

As DNA, the CDR3 is TGTGCCTGGAGTGTAAAGCAGGGAGTCCGCTATGGCTACACCTTC. It specifies CAWSVKQGVRYGYTF. This chain uses TRBV30 with TRBJ1-2, with D possibly TRBD1 on 5 matching bases. The CDR3 length is 15 residues. Germline V lookup: CDR1 GTSNPN, CDR2 SVGIG (reference sequence). Trimming stripped 0 bases from V and 4 bases from J, with 15 bases between.

The chain joins TRBV19 to TRBJ2-1; D possibly corresponds to TRBD1 (5 bases). From germline, CDR1 is LNHDA and CDR2 SQIVND (reference sequence). CDR3 length: 16 amino acids. V gave up 9 bases and J gave up 6 bases, with 24 bases separating them. CDR3 sequence: CASSFRGARVGNEQFF. The CDR3 nucleotides read TGTGCCAGCAGCTTTCGTGGCGCCAGGGTAGGCAATGAGCAGTTCTTC.

The chain employs TRBV10-3 and TRBJ2-5; weak D call: TRBD2 (5 bases). The CDR3 is 15 amino acids. V shed 5 bases and J shed 3 bases, with 16 bases lying between them. Germline CDR1 ENHRY, CDR2 SYGVKD. The CDR3 DNA reads as TGTGCCATCAGTAATGTCGAGGGTAGGGAAGAGACCCAGTACTTC. It specifies CAISNVEGREETQYF.

The chain recombines TRBV10-2 with TRBJ1-5; D is uncertain. V was clipped by 4 bases and J by 0 bases, with 10 bases between them. The V gene's germline CDR1 is WSHSY and CDR2 SAAADI. The CDR3 extends over 15 amino acids. CDR3 sequence reads: CASSVGFCSNQPQHF. For the CDR3, the DNA is TGCGCCAGCAGTGTCGGTTTCTGTAGCAATCAGCCCCAGCATTTT.

J is TRBJ2-7 and V is TRBV4-1; D unresolved. CDR3 size: 13 residues. Germline V gene data show CDR1 as MGHRA and CDR2 as YSYEKL. Deletions cut 0 bases from V and 6 bases from J, with 9 bases between. The CDR3 is CASSQDQRGEQYF. For the CDR3, the DNA is TGCGCCAGCAGCCAAGATCAAAGAGGCGAGCAGTACTTC.

The J gene is TRBJ1-1, the V gene TRBV21-1; the table names TRBD1, a call not compared with the DNA. TRBV21-1 is assigned pseudogene status. CDR3 length equals 15 residues. CDR3 coding DNA: TGTGCCAGCAGCAGAAGAGGAAGGGGACGCACTGAAGCTTTCTTT. Protein: CASSRRGRGRTEAFF.